This TCR beta chain stems from a study of siplizumab effects on memory and regulatory T cells. General study results and limits: In siplizumab conditions, mappable alloreactive CD4+ clones averaged 68.8% Treg-derived, against under 30% in controls. Contribution to the alloresponse seemed major for naive T cells, which also seemed more diverse than memory cells.

TCRdb keeps only in-frame clones here, not all; method: immunoSEQ multiplex PCR. The table has approximately 100,000 clones, about 90% seen once. V was trimmed by 2 bases and J by 10 bases, leaving 12 bases between them. This CDR3 has 13 residues. Germline V gene lookup returns CDR1 MDHEN and CDR2 SYDVKM. As concerns this clone: Its antigen is not identified.

The material sequenced was CD4+ T cells sorted from blood. This sequence joins TRBV28 and TRBJ2-1; D is unclear. This clonotype originated in a human donor in good health. Some clones in this sample may be carry-over from other donors' samples. The CDR3 sequence is CASSLVGSKEQFF. The CDR3 DNA sequence: TGTGCCAGCAGTTTAGTGGGCTCCAAAGAGCAGTTCTTC.